This is a list of T cell receptor beta chains from one sample in a study of blood T cell repertoires in COVID-19. Sequenced by immunoSEQ multiplex PCR; TCRdb stores in-frame clones only, minus some. The sample carries 85,000 to 100,000 clones, roughly 75% recorded once. Sequenced material: peripheral blood. These receptors all come from a man in his fifties or sixties who had recovered from COVID-19. CDR3s include the opening cysteine and the closing phenylalanine or tryptophan. The order of the fields is D gene, V gene, J gene, clone size, CDR3 protein, CDR3 DNA. D genes are given only for firm matches. The size of a clone is reported for some rows only, either as once, few or many, or as a class for expanded clones.

.	TRBV13	TRBJ2-1	few	CASSPYPGNEQFF	TGTGCCAGCAGCCCATATCCGGGGAATGAGCAGTTCTTC
TRBD1	TRBV3-1/TRBV3-2	TRBJ1-1	.	CASSPRTGGNTEAFF	TGTGCCAGCAGCCCCCGGACAGGAGGGAACACTGAAGCTTTCTTT
TRBD2	TRBV27	TRBJ2-1	.	CASSLASGYNEQFF	TGTGCCAGCAGTTTAGCTAGCGGATACAATGAGCAGTTCTTC
TRBD1	TRBV9	TRBJ2-3	.	CASSEGARDIGTDTQYF	TGTGCCAGCAGCGAGGGGGCCCGGGACATAGGCACAGATACGCAGTATTTT
.	TRBV28	TRBJ1-2	.	CASSSSGFGYTF	TGTGCCAGCAGTTCCTCAGGGTTTGGCTACACCTTC
.	TRBV24-1	TRBJ2-3	.	CATSDLQGAADTQYF	TGTGCCACCAGTGATTTACAGGGCGCTGCAGATACGCAGTATTTT
TRBD1	TRBV5-8	TRBJ1-2	.	CASSVGQGNNYGYTF	TGTGCCAGCAGCGTGGGACAGGGAAATAACTATGGCTACACCTTC
.	TRBV4-3	TRBJ1-6	.	CASSQAGGGTYNSPLHF	TGCGCCAGCAGCCAAGCTGGTGGAGGGACCTATAATTCACCCCTCCACTTT
.	TRBV9	TRBJ2-3	.	CASSGLANRGGRTDTQYF	TGTGCCAGCAGCGGACTAGCGAACAGGGGCGGAAGGACAGATACGCAGTATTTT
TRBD2	TRBV18	TRBJ2-7	.	CASSPPSGAYEQYF	TGTGCCAGCTCACCACCCAGCGGGGCCTACGAGCAGTACTTC
.	TRBV13	TRBJ2-1	few	CASSVAPNEQFF	TGTGCCAGCAGCGTGGCCCCTAATGAGCAGTTCTTC
.	TRBV10-3	TRBJ1-1	.	CATRNARGNTEAFF	TGTGCCACCCGAAACGCCAGAGGGAACACTGAAGCTTTCTTT
TRBD2	TRBV19	TRBJ2-3	few	CASMGLAGEVGPDTQYF	TGTGCCAGTATGGGACTAGCGGGAGAGGTTGGGCCAGATACGCAGTATTTT
TRBD1	TRBV19	TRBJ1-1	.	CASSLGTVSTEAFF	TGTGCCAGTAGTCTAGGGACAGTAAGCACTGAAGCTTTCTTT
.	TRBV18	TRBJ2-3	many	CASSRYSAADTQYF	TGTGCCAGCTCACGATACAGTGCTGCAGATACGCAGTATTTT
TRBD1	TRBV19	TRBJ1-6	.	CASSGTGNSPLHF	TGTGCCAGTAGTGGGACAGGGAATTCACCCCTCCACTTT
TRBD1	TRBV5-1	TRBJ2-7	.	CASSLTQGSSYEQYF	TGCGCCAGCAGCCTAACACAGGGGTCCTCCTACGAGCAGTACTTC
TRBD1	TRBV18	TRBJ2-1	.	CASSQQGATYNEQFF	TGTGCCAGCTCACAACAGGGGGCTACCTACAATGAGCAGTTCTTC
.	TRBV2	TRBJ2-1	.	CASSESWASYNEQFF	TGTGCCAGCAGTGAAAGTTGGGCCTCCTACAATGAGCAGTTCTTC
TRBD2	TRBV4-1	TRBJ2-5	.	CASSQDWDYQETQYF	TGCGCCAGCAGCCAAGACTGGGACTATCAAGAGACCCAGTACTTC
.	TRBV18	TRBJ2-6	.	CASSSFRGAVGANVLTF	TGTGCCAGCTCGTCGTTCAGGGGGGCGGTAGGGGCCAACGTCCTGACTTTC
.	TRBV7-2	TRBJ1-4	.	CASSFIGVDEKLFF	TGTGCCAGCAGCTTTATAGGGGTGGATGAAAAACTGTTTTTT
.	TRBV10-3	TRBJ1-2	.	CAISEDSGTYGYTF	TGTGCCATCAGCGAGGACTCCGGAACCTATGGCTACACCTTC
TRBD2	TRBV27	TRBJ2-5	.	CASSFRGPFSGRGGETQYF	TGTGCCAGCAGTTTCAGAGGACCATTTAGCGGGAGAGGGGGAGAGACCCAGTACTTC
.	TRBV5-5	TRBJ2-2	few	CASSLRGGRETGELFF	TGTGCCAGCAGCTTGAGGGGGGGCCGTGAGACCGGGGAGCTGTTTTTT
.	TRBV28	TRBJ2-5	few	CASSSSLQRASETQYF	TGTGCCAGCAGTTCCTCATTACAGAGAGCTTCTGAGACCCAGTACTTC
.	TRBV10-2	TRBJ2-1	.	CASTPYNEQFF	TGCGCCAGCACCCCTTACAATGAGCAGTTCTTC
.	TRBV2	TRBJ2-2	.	CASSVHDGGTGELFF	TGTGCCAGCAGTGTTCACGACGGAGGTACCGGGGAGCTGTTTTTT